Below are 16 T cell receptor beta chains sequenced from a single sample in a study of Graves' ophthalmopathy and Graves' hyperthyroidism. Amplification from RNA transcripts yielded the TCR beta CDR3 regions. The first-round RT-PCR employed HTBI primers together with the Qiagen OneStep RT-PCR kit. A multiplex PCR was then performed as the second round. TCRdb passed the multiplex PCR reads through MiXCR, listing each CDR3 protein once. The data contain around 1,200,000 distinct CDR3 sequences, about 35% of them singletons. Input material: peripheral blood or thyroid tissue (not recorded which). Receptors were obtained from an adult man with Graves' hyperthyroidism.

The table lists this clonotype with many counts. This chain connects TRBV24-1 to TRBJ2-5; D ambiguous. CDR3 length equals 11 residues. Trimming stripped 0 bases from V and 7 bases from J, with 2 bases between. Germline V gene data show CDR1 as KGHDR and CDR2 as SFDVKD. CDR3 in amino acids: CATSDLVTQYF. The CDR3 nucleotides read TGTGCCACCAGTGATTTGGTGACCCAGTACTTC.

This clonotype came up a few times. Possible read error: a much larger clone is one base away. CDR3 nucleotides: TGTGCCAGCAGCTTATTGGCTAGCGTGGAGACCCAGTACTTC. Its protein product is CASSLLASVETQYF. V usage is TRBV7-3 and J usage is TRBJ2-5; D may be TRBD2 (6 bases). The ends were cut back, 2 bases at V and 5 bases at J, with 12 bases in the middle. The germline gives CDR1 SGHTA, CDR2 FQGTGA. The CDR3 covers 14 residues. Complete variable domain (other parts from reference TRBV7-3 and TRBJ2-5): GAGVSQTPSNKVTEKGKYVELRCDPISGHTALYWYRQSLGQGPEFLIYFQGTGAADDSGLPNDRFFAVRPEGSVSTLKIQRTERGDSAVYLCASSLLASVETQYFGPGTRLLVL.

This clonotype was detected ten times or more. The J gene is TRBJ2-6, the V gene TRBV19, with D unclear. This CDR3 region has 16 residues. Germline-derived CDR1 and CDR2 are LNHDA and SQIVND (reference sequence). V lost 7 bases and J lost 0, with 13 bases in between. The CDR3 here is CASIQTRSSGANVLTF. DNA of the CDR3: TGTGCCAGTATCCAAACCCGAAGCTCTGGGGCCAACGTCCTGACTTTC.

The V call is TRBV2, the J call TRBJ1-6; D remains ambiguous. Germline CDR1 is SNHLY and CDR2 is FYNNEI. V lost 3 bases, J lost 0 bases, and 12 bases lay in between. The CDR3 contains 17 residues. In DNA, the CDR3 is TGTGCCAGCAGTGACCCCTCAATGAGCTCCTATAATTCACCCCTCCACTTT. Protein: CASSDPSMSSYNSPLHF.

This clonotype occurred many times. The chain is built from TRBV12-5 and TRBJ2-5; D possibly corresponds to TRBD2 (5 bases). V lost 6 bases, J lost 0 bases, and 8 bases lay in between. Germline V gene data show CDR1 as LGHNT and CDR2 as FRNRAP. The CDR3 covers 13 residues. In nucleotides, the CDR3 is TGTGCTAGTGGACACGGGAACCAAGAGACCCAGTACTTC. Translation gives CASGHGNQETQYF.

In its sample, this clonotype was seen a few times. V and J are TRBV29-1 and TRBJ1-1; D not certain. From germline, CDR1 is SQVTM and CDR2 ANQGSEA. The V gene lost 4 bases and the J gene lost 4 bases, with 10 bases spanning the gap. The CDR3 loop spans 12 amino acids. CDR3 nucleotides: TGCAGCGTTGCCGACACGATCACTGAAGCTTTCTTT. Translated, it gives CSVADTITEAFF.

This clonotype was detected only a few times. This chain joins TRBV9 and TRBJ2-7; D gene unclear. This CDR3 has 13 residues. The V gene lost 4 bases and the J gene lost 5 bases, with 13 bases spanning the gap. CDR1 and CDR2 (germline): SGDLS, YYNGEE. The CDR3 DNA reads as TGTGCCAGCAGCCCCTTCGTCCGGGACGAGCAGTACTTC. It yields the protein CASSPFVRDEQYF.

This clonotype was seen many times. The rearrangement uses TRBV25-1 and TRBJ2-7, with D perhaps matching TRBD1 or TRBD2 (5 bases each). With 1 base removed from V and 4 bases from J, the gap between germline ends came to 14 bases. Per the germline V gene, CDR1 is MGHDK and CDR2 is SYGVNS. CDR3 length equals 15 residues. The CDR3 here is CASSEWVGTQYEQYF. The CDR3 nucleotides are TGTGCCAGCAGTGAATGGGTAGGGACCCAATACGAGCAGTACTTC.

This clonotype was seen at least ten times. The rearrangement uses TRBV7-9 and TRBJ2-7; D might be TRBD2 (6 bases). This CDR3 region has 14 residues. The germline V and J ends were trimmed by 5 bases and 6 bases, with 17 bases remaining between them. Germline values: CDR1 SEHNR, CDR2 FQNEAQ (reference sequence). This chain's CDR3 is CASSHSGRDREQYF. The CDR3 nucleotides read TGTGCCAGCAGCCATAGCGGTAGGGATCGCGAGCAGTACTTC.

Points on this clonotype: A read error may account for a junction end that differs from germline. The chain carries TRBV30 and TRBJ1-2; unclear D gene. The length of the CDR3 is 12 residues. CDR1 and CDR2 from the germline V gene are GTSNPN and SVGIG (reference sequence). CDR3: CARSEENYGYTF. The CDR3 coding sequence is TGTGCCCGGAGTGAGGAAAACTATGGCTACACCTTC.

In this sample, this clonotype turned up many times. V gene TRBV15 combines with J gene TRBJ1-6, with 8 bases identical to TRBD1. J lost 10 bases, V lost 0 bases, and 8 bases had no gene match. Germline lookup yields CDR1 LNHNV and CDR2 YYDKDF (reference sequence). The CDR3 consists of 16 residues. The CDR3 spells CATSRDRTGTRSPLHF. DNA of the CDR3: TGTGCCACCAGCAGAGACCGGACAGGGACGAGATCACCCCTCCACTTT.

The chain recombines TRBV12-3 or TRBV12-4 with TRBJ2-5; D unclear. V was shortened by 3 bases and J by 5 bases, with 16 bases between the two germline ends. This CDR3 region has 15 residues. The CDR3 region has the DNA TGTGCCAGCAGTTTTGGGTTCCGGCCCAGGGAGACCCAGTACTTC. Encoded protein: CASSFGFRPRETQYF.

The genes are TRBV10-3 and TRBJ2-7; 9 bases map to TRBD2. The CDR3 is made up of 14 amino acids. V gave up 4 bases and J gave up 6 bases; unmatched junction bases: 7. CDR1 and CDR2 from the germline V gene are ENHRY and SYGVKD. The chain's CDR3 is CAISAHRAGGEQYF. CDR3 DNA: TGTGCCATCAGTGCCCATCGAGCGGGAGGCGAGCAGTACTTC.

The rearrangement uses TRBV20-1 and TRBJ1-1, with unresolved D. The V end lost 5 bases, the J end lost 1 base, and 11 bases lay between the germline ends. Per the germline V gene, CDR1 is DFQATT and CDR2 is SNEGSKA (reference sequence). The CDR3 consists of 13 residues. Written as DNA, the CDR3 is TGCAGTGCTTCTGATAACAGGAACACTGAAGCTTTCTTT. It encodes CSASDNRNTEAFF.

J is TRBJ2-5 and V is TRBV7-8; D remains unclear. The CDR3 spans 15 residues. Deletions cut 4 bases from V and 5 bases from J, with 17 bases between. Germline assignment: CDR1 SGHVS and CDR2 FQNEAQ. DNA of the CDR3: TGTGCCAGCAGCTCCTTACTGGGTGATGCGGAGACCCAGTACTTC. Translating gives CASSSLLGDAETQYF.

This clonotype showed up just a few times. The CDR3 region has the DNA TGTGCCAGCAGTCCCTGGCGGACTATTGCGGCCTACGAGCAGTACTTC. As protein: CASSPWRTIAAYEQYF. The J gene is TRBJ2-7, the V gene TRBV7-9, with D maybe TRBD2 (6 bases). This CDR3 region has 16 residues. Germline V gene data show CDR1 as SEHNR and CDR2 as FQNEAQ (reference sequence). Trimming shortened V by 6 bases and J by 2 bases, and 20 bases separated the two germline ends. Drawing the rest from reference TRBV7-9 and TRBJ2-7, the complete variable domain is DTGVSQNPRHKITKRGQNVTFRCDPISEHNRLYWYRQTLGQGPEFLTYFQNEAQLEKSRLLSDRFSAERPKGSFSTLEIQRTEQGDSAMYLCASSPWRTIAAYEQYFGPGTRLTVT.